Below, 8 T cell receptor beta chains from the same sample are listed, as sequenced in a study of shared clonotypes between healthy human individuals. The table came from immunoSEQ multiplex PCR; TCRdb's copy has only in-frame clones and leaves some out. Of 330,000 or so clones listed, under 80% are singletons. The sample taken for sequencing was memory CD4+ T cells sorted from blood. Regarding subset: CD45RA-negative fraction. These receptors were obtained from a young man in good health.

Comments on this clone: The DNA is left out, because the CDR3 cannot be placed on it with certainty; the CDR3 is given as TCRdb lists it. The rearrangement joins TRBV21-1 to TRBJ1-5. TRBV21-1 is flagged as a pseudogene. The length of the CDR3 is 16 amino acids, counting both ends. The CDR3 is CASSKVVGTGNQPQHF.

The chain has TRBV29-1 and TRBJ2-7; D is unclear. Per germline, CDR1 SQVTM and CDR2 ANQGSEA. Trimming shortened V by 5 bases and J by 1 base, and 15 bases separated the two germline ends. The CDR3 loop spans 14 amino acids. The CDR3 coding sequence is TGCAGCGTTTATGAGGACGGCGGATCCTACGAGCAGTACTTC. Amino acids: CSVYEDGGSYEQYF.

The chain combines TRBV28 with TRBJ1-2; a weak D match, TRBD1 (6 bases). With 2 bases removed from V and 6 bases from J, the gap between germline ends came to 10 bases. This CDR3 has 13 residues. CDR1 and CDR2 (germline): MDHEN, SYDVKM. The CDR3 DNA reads TGTGCCAGCAGTTTAATCCAGGGGAATGGCTACACCTTC. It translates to CASSLIQGNGYTF.

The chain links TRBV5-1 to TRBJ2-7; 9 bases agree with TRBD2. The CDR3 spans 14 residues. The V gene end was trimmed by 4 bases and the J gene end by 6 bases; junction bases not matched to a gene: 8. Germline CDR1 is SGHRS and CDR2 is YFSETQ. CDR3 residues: CASSEPGLASEQYF. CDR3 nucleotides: TGCGCCAGCAGCGAACCGGGACTAGCCTCCGAGCAGTACTTC.

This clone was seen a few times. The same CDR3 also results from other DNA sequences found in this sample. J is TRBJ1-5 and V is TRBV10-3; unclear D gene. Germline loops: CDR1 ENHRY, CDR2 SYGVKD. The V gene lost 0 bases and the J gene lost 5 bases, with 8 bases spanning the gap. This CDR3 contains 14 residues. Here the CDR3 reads CAISESGGDQPQHF. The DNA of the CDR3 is TGTGCCATCAGTGAGTCGGGTGGGGATCAGCCCCAGCATTTT.

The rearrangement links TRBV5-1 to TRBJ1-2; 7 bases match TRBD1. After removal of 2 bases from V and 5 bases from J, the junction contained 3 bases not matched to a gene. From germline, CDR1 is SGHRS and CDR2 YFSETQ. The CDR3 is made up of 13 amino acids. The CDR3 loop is CASSFETGYGYTF. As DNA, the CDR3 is TGCGCCAGCAGCTTTGAGACAGGGTATGGCTACACCTTC.

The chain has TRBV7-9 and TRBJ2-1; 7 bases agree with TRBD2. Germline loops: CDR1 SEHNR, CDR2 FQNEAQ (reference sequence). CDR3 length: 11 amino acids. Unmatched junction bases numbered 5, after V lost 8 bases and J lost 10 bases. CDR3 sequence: CASQRDGEQFF. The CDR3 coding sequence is TGTGCCAGCCAGCGGGACGGGGAGCAGTTCTTC. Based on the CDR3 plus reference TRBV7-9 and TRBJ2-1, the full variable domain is DTGVSQNPRHKITKRGQNVTFRCDPISEHNRLYWYRQTLGQGPEFLTYFQNEAQLEKSRLLSDRFSAERPKGSFSTLEIQRTEQGDSAMYLCASQRDGEQFFGPGTRLTVL.

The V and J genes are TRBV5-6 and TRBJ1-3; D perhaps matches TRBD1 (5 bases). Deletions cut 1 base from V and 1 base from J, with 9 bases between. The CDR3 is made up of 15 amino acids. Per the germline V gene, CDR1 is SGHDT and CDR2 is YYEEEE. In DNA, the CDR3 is TGTGCCAGCAGCTTGACAGGTTCATCTGGAAACACCATATATTTT. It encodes CASSLTGSSGNTIYF.